The 19 T cell receptor beta chains given below trace back to one sample, sequenced in a study of response to subunit inactivated influenza vaccine. From the RT-PCR reads, TCRdb called clonotypes with MiXCR, one entry per CDR3 protein. The sample yields approximately 530,000 distinct CDR3 sequences, roughly 7.6% seen once. Sequenced material: PBMCs from blood, taken less than 30 months after vaccination. The receptors were sampled from a man aged 50 to 69 who received an inactivated influenza vaccine.

This clonotype showed up just a few times. This sequence joins TRBV12-3 or TRBV12-4 and TRBJ1-4; D remains ambiguous. This CDR3 is 15 amino acids long. V lost 3 bases, J lost 0 bases, and 8 bases lay in between. The CDR3 is CASSFEKTTNEKLFF. The CDR3 coding sequence is TGTGCCAGCAGTTTCGAGAAAACAACTAATGAAAAACTGTTTTTT.

This chain connects TRBV12-3 or TRBV12-4 to TRBJ1-2; 10 bases match TRBD1. With V trimmed by 11 bases and J by 2 bases, 17 bases remained unmatched. This CDR3 comprises 17 residues. The CDR3 nucleotides read TGTGCCCTCGACTCCCGGGACAGGGGTTTACGGAACTATGGCTACACCTTC. Amino acids: CALDSRDRGLRNYGYTF.

The chain combines TRBV28 with TRBJ2-7, with D perhaps matching TRBD1 or TRBD2 (6 bases each). The ends were cut back, 1 base at V and 4 bases at J, with 17 bases in the middle. The V gene's germline CDR1 is MDHEN and CDR2 SYDVKM. The CDR3 loop spans 16 amino acids. The CDR3: CASSLFPGQGRYEQYF. CDR3 DNA sequence: TGTGCCAGCAGTTTATTCCCGGGACAAGGGAGGTACGAGCAGTACTTC.

The CDR3 protein is CASSVGAGGGNTEAFF. In DNA form, the CDR3 reads TGTGCCAGCAGCGTAGGTGCCGGGGGCGGGAACACTGAAGCTTTCTTT. V usage is TRBV9 and J usage is TRBJ1-1; a possible D gene is TRBD1 (6 bases). This CDR3 contains 16 residues. V dropped 0 bases and J dropped 1 base, with 13 bases sitting between them. The germline V gene encodes CDR1 SGDLS and CDR2 YYNGEE. Variable domain in full (rest from reference TRBV9 and TRBJ1-1): DSGVTQTPKHLITATGQRVTLRCSPRSGDLSVYWYQQSLDQGLQFLIQYYNGEERAKGNILERFSAQQFPDLHSELNLSSLELGDSALYFCASSVGAGGGNTEAFFGQGTRLTVV.

This clonotype was found a few times. The chain recombines TRBV30 with TRBJ2-7; D is perhaps TRBD1 (6 bases). The V end was cut by 3 bases, the J end by 3 bases, with 9 bases between. The germline CDR1 and CDR2 sequences are GTSNPN and SVGIG (reference sequence). The CDR3 totals 12 residues. CDR3 residues: CAWSIQGYEQYF. Written as DNA, the CDR3 is TGTGCCTGGAGCATACAGGGCTACGAGCAGTACTTC. The variable domain in full, completed from reference TRBV30 and TRBJ2-7, reads SQTIHQWPATLVQPVGSPLSLECTVEGTSNPNLYWYRQAAGRGLQLLFYSVGIGQISSEVPQNLSASRPQDRQFILSSKKLLLSDSGFYLCAWSIQGYEQYFGPGTRLTVT.

With regard to this clonotype: Because the CDR3's place on the DNA is in doubt, the DNA is left out and the CDR3 is given as listed by TCRdb. The rearrangement uses TRBV9 and TRBJ2-2; the table assigns TRBD2, which was not confirmed against the DNA. Germline V lookup: CDR1 SGDLS, CDR2 YYNGEE. The CDR3 is 16 amino acids long, termini counted. The CDR3 loop reads CASSVDSGRVAGSCFF.

This sequence joins TRBV30 and TRBJ2-2, with 8 bases that match TRBD2. Germline V gene lookup returns CDR1 GTSNPN and CDR2 SVGIG (reference sequence). Trimming removed 6 bases from V and 2 bases from J; junction bases left unmatched: 5. This CDR3 has 14 residues. This CDR3 is CACNGGGNTGELFF. The CDR3 region has the DNA TGTGCCTGTAACGGGGGGGGCAACACCGGGGAGCTGTTTTTT.

This clonotype was observed many times. The J gene is TRBJ2-1, the V gene TRBV7-2, with D possibly TRBD2 on 5 matching bases. From germline, CDR1 is SGHTA and CDR2 FQGNSA. V dropped 6 bases and J dropped 8 bases, with 17 bases sitting between them. The CDR3 length is 14 residues. CDR3 nucleotides: TGTGCCAGCAGTCCTTGGACTTACGGCGATGAGCAGTTCTTC. Protein: CASSPWTYGDEQFF.

This clonotype has a handful of counts. V and J are TRBV20-1 and TRBJ1-4; D not resolved. Per germline, CDR1 DFQATT and CDR2 SNEGSKA (reference sequence). V was cut by 0 bases and J by 8 bases, with 7 bases left in between. The CDR3 is 12 amino acids. In DNA form, the CDR3 reads TGCAGTGCTAGAGATTCCGGGGAAAAACTGTTTTTT. As protein: CSARDSGEKLFF.

This clonotype was detected a few times. V usage is TRBV7-8 and J usage is TRBJ2-7; perhaps TRBD2 as D (6 bases). Germline CDR1 and CDR2: SGHVS and FQNEAQ. The CDR3 covers 14 residues. Trimming pared 6 bases from V and 0 bases from J, leaving 12 bases between. As DNA, the CDR3 is TGTGCCAGCAGGACTATCGGGAGCTCCTACGAGCAGTACTTC. It specifies CASRTIGSSYEQYF.

The chain is built from TRBV28 and TRBJ1-2, with D unresolved. Trimming removed 5 bases at V and 1 base at J, with 11 bases between. Germline V CDR1 and CDR2: MDHEN, SYDVKM. This CDR3 is 14 amino acids long. CDR3 coding DNA: TGTGCCAGCAGTCGAGAGACCCGTAACTATGGCTACACCTTC. This codes for CASSRETRNYGYTF.

This clonotype was counted a few times. The V gene is TRBV5-1, the J gene TRBJ2-3; D not resolved. This CDR3 has 15 residues. V lost 2 bases, J lost 4 bases, and 14 bases lay in between. Germline lookup yields CDR1 SGHRS and CDR2 YFSETQ. The CDR3 loop is CASSLSEPLPDTQYF. Written as DNA, the CDR3 is TGCGCCAGCAGCTTAAGCGAGCCCCTCCCAGATACGCAGTATTTT.

CDR3 DNA sequence: TGTGCCAGCAGCTTGCCCTCAATAGCCGGTTACAATGAGCAGTTCTTC. This encodes CASSLPSIAGYNEQFF. This chain links TRBV7-9 with TRBJ2-1; D is ambiguous. CDR1 and CDR2 (germline): SEHNR, FQNEAQ (reference sequence). The CDR3 loop spans 16 amino acids. Trimming removed 3 bases from V and 4 bases from J, with 16 bases in between.

This clonotype was picked up a small number of times. Germline is not matched at one junction end, which may reflect a read error. The gene calls are TRBV6-2 or TRBV6-3 and TRBJ1-5; 8 nucleotides line up with TRBD1. Germline CDR1 reads MNHEY; CDR2 reads SVGEGT. The CDR3 has 16 amino acids. The CDR3 coding sequence is TGTGCCAGTCGCGACAGGGGACCATATAGCAATCAGCCACAGCATTTT. It yields the protein CASRDRGPYSNQPQHF.

The rearrangement joins TRBV9 to TRBJ2-2, with 10 positions matching TRBD2. CDR1 is SGDLS, CDR2 YYNGEE, per germline. The V gene end was trimmed by 0 bases and the J gene end by 4 bases; junction bases not matched to a gene: 3. This CDR3 contains 16 residues. CDR3 nucleotide sequence: TGTGCCAGCAGCGTAGGAGCGGGAGGGTTCACCGGGGAGCTGTTTTTT. Its protein product is CASSVGAGGFTGELFF.

The V call is TRBV20-1, the J call TRBJ2-5; D might be TRBD2 (5 bases). This CDR3 is 11 amino acids long. V was clipped by 7 bases and J by 1 base, with 7 bases between them. Germline CDR1 DFQATT, CDR2 SNEGSKA (reference sequence). CDR3 loop: CSGRFQETQYF. CDR3 nucleotides: TGCAGTGGGAGGTTCCAAGAGACCCAGTACTTC.

There are a few counts of this clonotype. The gene calls are TRBV28 and TRBJ2-7; D is perhaps TRBD1 (5 bases). Looked up from germline, CDR1 is MDHEN and CDR2 is SYDVKM. The germline V and J ends were trimmed by 3 bases and 6 bases, with 9 bases remaining between them. The CDR3 is 12 amino acids. In nucleotides, the CDR3 is TGTGCCAGCAGTTTGATTAGGGGCGAGCAGTACTTC. It translates to CASSLIRGEQYF.

The rearrangement uses TRBV10-3 and TRBJ2-7; D possibly corresponds to TRBD2 (5 bases). This CDR3 is 14 amino acids long. The V gene lost 6 bases and the J gene lost 6 bases, with 18 bases spanning the gap. CDR1 and CDR2 from the germline V gene are ENHRY and SYGVKD. Here the CDR3 DNA reads TGTGCCATCAGCTCCGGGAATAGCAGCATCGAGCAGTACTTC. This encodes CAISSGNSSIEQYF.

The chain links TRBV19 to TRBJ2-1; 7 nucleotides match TRBD1. The CDR3 sequence is 15 residues long. The V segment lost 6 bases and the J segment 4 bases; nucleotides outside the gene matches: 9. CDR1 and CDR2 (germline): LNHDA, SQIVND (reference sequence). The CDR3 sequence is CASSPQGLRYNEQFF. CDR3 nucleotide sequence: TGTGCCAGTAGCCCACAGGGGTTGAGGTACAATGAGCAGTTCTTC.